Shown below are 24 T cell receptor beta chains from a single sample sequenced in a study of blood T cell repertoires in COVID-19. Libraries were prepared by immunoSEQ multiplex PCR; TCRdb keeps only in-frame clonotypes and omits some of them. The profile shows about 84,000 clones, 70% to 80% of them singletons. The sequencing input was peripheral blood. These TCRs come from a man aged 50 or older with active or convalescent COVID-19.

This clone was counted many times. The junction differs from germline at one of its ends, possibly a read error. The CDR3 bases are TGTGCCAGCAGTCTAAACAGGAGGGAGTCCTTC. It encodes CASSLNRRESF. The chain joins TRBV5-8 to TRBJ1-2; a weak D match, TRBD1 (5 bases). The CDR3 is 11 amino acids. The V gene's germline CDR1 is SGHTS and CDR2 YDEGEE.

This rearrangement joins TRBV6-1 to TRBJ1-2; D perhaps matches TRBD1 (6 bases). V lost 3 bases and J lost 4, with 18 bases in between. The CDR3 has 16 residues. In germline, CDR1 is MNHNS, CDR2 SASEGT. For the CDR3, the DNA is TGTGCCAGCAGTGATTTATCTCAGGGGACGGCCTATGGCTACACCTTC. As protein: CASSDLSQGTAYGYTF.

The chain combines TRBV11-3 with TRBJ2-4; perhaps TRBD2 as D (5 bases). The V end lost 5 bases, the J end lost 0 bases, and 11 bases lay between the germline ends. Germline assignment: CDR1 SGHNT and CDR2 YENEEA. This CDR3 has 15 residues. CDR3 sequence: CASSEGSKAKNIQYF. For the CDR3, the DNA is TGTGCCAGCAGCGAGGGCAGCAAAGCCAAAAACATTCAGTACTTC.

This clone was seen just once. Here the CDR3 reads CASSLVGYAGGSTDTQYF. Written as DNA, the CDR3 is TGTGCCAGCAGCTTGGTGGGTTATGCGGGGGGTAGCACAGATACGCAGTATTTT. V usage is TRBV5-6 and J usage is TRBJ2-3; 8 nucleotides align to TRBD2. Germline CDR1 is SGHDT and CDR2 is YYEEEE. The CDR3 is 18 amino acids. J gave up 0 bases and V 0 bases, and 9 bases lay outside the gene matches.

The chain recombines TRBV24-1 with TRBJ2-2; tentatively, D is TRBD2 (7 bases). V lost 4 bases and J lost 1, with 15 bases in between. The CDR3 is made up of 17 amino acids. Germline values: CDR1 KGHDR, CDR2 SFDVKD. The CDR3 nucleotides are TGTGCCACCAGTGACACTAGGGGGGGAGGGAACACCGGGGAGCTGTTTTTT. Translation: CATSDTRGGGNTGELFF.

The chain joins TRBV7-2 to TRBJ2-5; D not certain. V lost 0 bases and J lost 4, with 3 bases in between. This CDR3 comprises 12 residues. From germline, CDR1 is SGHTA and CDR2 FQGNSA. CDR3: CASSLARETQYF. CDR3 DNA sequence: TGTGCCAGCAGCTTAGCGCGAGAGACCCAGTACTTC.

The chain joins TRBV20-1 to TRBJ2-5; D unresolved. The CDR3 runs to 11 residues. V was clipped by 4 bases and J by 1 base, with 4 bases between them. Looked up from germline, CDR1 is DFQATT and CDR2 is SNEGSKA (reference sequence). The DNA of the CDR3 is TGCAGTGCTATCCGCCAAGAGACCCAGTACTTC. Encoded protein: CSAIRQETQYF.

The rearrangement links TRBV3-1 (or the pseudogene TRBV3-2) to TRBJ2-5, with 10 bases that match TRBD2. The CDR3 contains 18 residues. CDR1 and CDR2 (germline): LGHDT, YNNKEL (reference sequence). V gave up 4 bases and J gave up 5 bases; unmatched junction bases: 16. The chain's CDR3 is CASSPGASGGSVRETQYF. The CDR3 DNA is TGTGCCAGCAGCCCCGGCGCTAGCGGGGGCTCGGTTCGGGAGACCCAGTACTTC.

V and J are TRBV2 and TRBJ2-3; 9 bases agree with TRBD1. The germline gives CDR1 SNHLY, CDR2 FYNNEI. The CDR3 runs to 14 residues. Unmatched junction bases numbered 5, after V lost 8 bases and J lost 2 bases. CDR3 sequence reads: CASGGTGFTDTQYF. Here the CDR3 DNA reads TGTGCCAGCGGGGGGACAGGGTTCACAGATACGCAGTATTTT.

Written as DNA, the CDR3 is TGTGCCAGCAGCCACGGGGAGGTTCCCATCGGGGACGAGCAGTACTTC. The encoded protein is CASSHGEVPIGDEQYF. This rearrangement joins TRBV11-3 to TRBJ2-7, with a possible D match to TRBD2 (6 bases). The CDR3 runs to 16 residues. Germline V CDR1 and CDR2: SGHNT, YENEEA. V lost 5 bases and J lost 5, with 22 bases in between. The full variable domain, with the rest looked up from reference TRBV11-3 and TRBJ2-7, is EAGVVQSPRYKIIEKKQPVAFWCNPISGHNTLYWYLQNLGQGPELLIRYENEEAVDDSQLPKDRFSAERLKGVDSTLKIQPAELGDSAVYLCASSHGEVPIGDEQYFGPGTRLTVT.

The chain is built from TRBV3-1 (or the pseudogene TRBV3-2) and TRBJ1-4; possible D gene TRBD1, 5 bases. CDR3 length: 17 amino acids. Between the trimmed V and J ends, which lost 0 bases and 9 bases, there was a span of 20 bases. Germline CDR1 reads LGHDT; CDR2 reads YNNKEL (reference sequence). The CDR3 spells CASSQEIGTAGVQKLFF. The CDR3 DNA reads TGTGCCAGCAGCCAAGAGATCGGGACTGCCGGGGTTCAAAAACTGTTTTTT.

The chain links TRBV28 to TRBJ1-1; 7 bases are shared with TRBD1. The V gene end was trimmed by 3 bases and the J gene end by 4 bases; junction bases not matched to a gene: 5. CDR1 MDHEN and CDR2 SYDVKM come from the germline V gene. This CDR3 comprises 14 residues. The CDR3: CASSFEGAGTEAFF. The CDR3 DNA reads TGTGCCAGCAGTTTCGAGGGGGCGGGCACTGAAGCTTTCTTT.

This chain links TRBV7-2 with TRBJ1-2, with 7 positions matching TRBD1. The ends lost 2 bases at V and 4 bases at J; junction bases unmatched: 7. This CDR3 comprises 15 residues. Germline CDR1 reads SGHTA; CDR2 reads FQGNSA. The CDR3 here is CASSLRPGGAYGYTF. In nucleotides, the CDR3 is TGTGCCAGCAGCTTACGGCCAGGGGGAGCCTATGGCTACACCTTC.

A single count supports this clone. The chain links TRBV11-2 to TRBJ2-5; 10 nucleotides agree with TRBD1. CDR3 length: 16 residues. V dropped 5 bases and J dropped 2; count of bases not matched to a gene: 8. Germline CDR1 SGHAT, CDR2 FQNNGV. The CDR3 DNA reads as TGTGCCAGCAGCCTTGGGACAGGGGAAAATCAAGAGACCCAGTACTTC. Translating it yields CASSLGTGENQETQYF.

The chain links TRBV6-2 or TRBV6-3 to TRBJ1-1, with a tentative D call TRBD1 (5 bases). In germline, CDR1 is MNHEY, CDR2 SVGEGT. The CDR3 length is 16 residues. The germline V and J ends were trimmed by 2 bases and 3 bases, with 16 bases remaining between them. CDR3 sequence reads: CASSYGAGSADTEAFF. CDR3 in DNA: TGTGCCAGCAGTTACGGGGCTGGATCCGCGGACACTGAAGCTTTCTTT.

About this clone itself: The junction shows a germline mismatch at one end, possibly a read error. The chain couples TRBV19 to TRBJ2-1; 10 nucleotides agree with TRBD2. The CDR3 is 19 amino acids. The germline gives CDR1 LNHDA, CDR2 SQIVND (reference sequence). The DNA for the CDR3 is TGTGCTAGTAGCGGCGGTCTAGCGGGGGCTATTAGGTCCTACAATGAGCAGTTCTTC. Amino acids: CASSGGLAGAIRSYNEQFF.

The rearrangement links TRBV19 to TRBJ2-7; 8 bases match TRBD1. This CDR3 has 15 amino acids. Trimming at V came to 4 bases and at J to 7 bases, leaving 12 bases not matched to a gene. Germline CDR1 is LNHDA and CDR2 is SQIVND (reference sequence). The CDR3 sequence: CASSTRQGTFGEQYF. The CDR3 DNA reads TGTGCCAGTAGTACTAGACAGGGGACCTTCGGAGAGCAGTACTTC.

The V call is TRBV27, the J call TRBJ2-7; a weak D match, TRBD1 (6 bases). From germline, CDR1 is MNHEY and CDR2 SMNVEV (reference sequence). V shed 5 bases and J shed 7 bases, with 18 bases lying between them. The CDR3 is made up of 14 amino acids. The CDR3 DNA sequence: TGTGCCAGCAGTCTCAAACCAGGGGCGTGGGAGCAGTACTTC. It translates to CASSLKPGAWEQYF.

V gene TRBV14 combines with J gene TRBJ2-3; TRBD2 is a possible D gene (5 bases). The CDR3 is 16 amino acids. The V and J ends lost 1 base and 4 bases respectively, with 15 bases between them. In germline, CDR1 is SGHDN, CDR2 FVKESK. CDR3 in amino acids: CASSQAAGLGADTQYF. CDR3 bases: TGTGCCAGCAGCCAAGCGGCGGGTCTAGGCGCAGATACGCAGTATTTT. Drawing the rest from reference TRBV14 and TRBJ2-3, the complete variable domain is EAGVTQFPSHSVIEKGQTVTLRCDPISGHDNLYWYRRVMGKEIKFLLHFVKESKQDESGMPNNRFLAERTGGTYSTLKVQPAELEDSGVYFCASSQAAGLGADTQYFGPGTRLTVL.

The gene calls are TRBV24-1 and TRBJ2-2; D perhaps matches TRBD1 (5 bases). The V gene's germline CDR1 is KGHDR and CDR2 SFDVKD. The CDR3 sequence is 17 residues long. Trimming cost V 5 bases and J 3 bases, with 18 bases left between them. This CDR3 reads CATSAHSGARDTGELFF. CDR3 nucleotides: TGTGCCACCAGTGCCCACAGTGGGGCACGGGACACCGGGGAGCTGTTTTTT.

This chain connects TRBV6-4 to TRBJ2-1; the match to TRBD1 covers 7 bases. The V segment lost 0 bases and the J segment 0 bases; nucleotides outside the gene matches: 5. This CDR3 region has 17 residues. Per germline, CDR1 MRHNA and CDR2 SNTAGT. The CDR3: CASSDSGQPSSYNEQFF. DNA of the CDR3: TGTGCCAGCAGTGACTCGGGACAGCCTAGCTCCTACAATGAGCAGTTCTTC.

The chain combines TRBV13 with TRBJ1-1; D is uncertain. The CDR3 has 12 residues. The germline gives CDR1 PRHDT, CDR2 FYEKMQ (reference sequence). The germline V and J ends were trimmed by 3 bases and 5 bases, with 7 bases remaining between them. This chain's CDR3 is CASSFRRTEAFF. CDR3 nucleotide sequence: TGTGCCAGCAGCTTCCGGAGGACTGAAGCTTTCTTT.

The rearrangement joins TRBV5-4 to TRBJ1-2; possible D gene TRBD1, 6 bases. Germline CDR1 and CDR2: SGHNT and YYREEE (reference sequence). This CDR3 contains 12 residues. Trimming pared 4 bases from V and 7 bases from J, leaving 11 bases between. The CDR3 sequence: CASSPGTSGYTF. CDR3 coding DNA: TGTGCCAGCAGCCCCGGGACATCTGGCTACACCTTC.

J is TRBJ1-1 and V is TRBV6-2 or TRBV6-3; TRBD1 matches 9 bases. The CDR3 runs to 12 residues. CDR1 and CDR2 (germline): MNHEY, SVGEGT. Losses at the gene ends were 2 bases for V and 9 bases for J; bases not matched to a gene: 1. For the CDR3, the DNA is TGTGCCAGCAGTTACGGACAGGGGCAAGCTTTCTTT. Residues: CASSYGQGQAFF.